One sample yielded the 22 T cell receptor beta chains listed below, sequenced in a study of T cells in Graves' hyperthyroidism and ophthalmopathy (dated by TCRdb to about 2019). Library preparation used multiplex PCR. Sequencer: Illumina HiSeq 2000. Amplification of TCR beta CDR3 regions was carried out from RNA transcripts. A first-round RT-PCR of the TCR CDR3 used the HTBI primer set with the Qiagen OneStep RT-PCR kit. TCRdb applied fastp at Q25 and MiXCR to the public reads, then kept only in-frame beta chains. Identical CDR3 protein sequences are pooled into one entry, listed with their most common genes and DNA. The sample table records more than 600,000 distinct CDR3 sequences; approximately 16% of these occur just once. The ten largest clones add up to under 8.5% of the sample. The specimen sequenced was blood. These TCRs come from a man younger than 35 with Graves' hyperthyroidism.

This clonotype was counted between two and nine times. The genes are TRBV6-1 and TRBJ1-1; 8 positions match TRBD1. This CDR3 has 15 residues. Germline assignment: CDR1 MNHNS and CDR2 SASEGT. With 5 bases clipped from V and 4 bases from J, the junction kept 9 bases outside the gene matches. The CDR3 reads CASSRGRGQGTEAFF. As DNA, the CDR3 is TGTGCCAGCAGTCGGGGTCGAGGACAGGGCACTGAAGCTTTCTTT.

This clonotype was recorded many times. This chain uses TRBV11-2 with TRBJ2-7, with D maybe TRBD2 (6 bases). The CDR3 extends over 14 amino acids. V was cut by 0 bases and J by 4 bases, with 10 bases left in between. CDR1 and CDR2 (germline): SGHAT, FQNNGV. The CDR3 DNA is TGTGCCAGCAGCTTAGAGGGACTGATATACGAGCAGTACTTC. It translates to CASSLEGLIYEQYF. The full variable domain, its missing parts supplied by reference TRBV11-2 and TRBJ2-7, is EAGVAQSPRYKIIEKRQSVAFWCNPISGHATLYWYQQILGQGPKLLIQFQNNGVVDDSQLPKDRFSAERLKGVDSTLKIQPAKLEDSAVYLCASSLEGLIYEQYFGPGTRLTVT.

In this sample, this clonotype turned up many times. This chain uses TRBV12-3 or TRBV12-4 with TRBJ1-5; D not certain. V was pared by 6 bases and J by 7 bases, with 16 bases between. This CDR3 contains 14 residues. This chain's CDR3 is CASSQGSIYQPQHF. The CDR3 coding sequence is TGTGCCAGCAGCCAAGGCTCTATCTACCAGCCCCAGCATTTT.

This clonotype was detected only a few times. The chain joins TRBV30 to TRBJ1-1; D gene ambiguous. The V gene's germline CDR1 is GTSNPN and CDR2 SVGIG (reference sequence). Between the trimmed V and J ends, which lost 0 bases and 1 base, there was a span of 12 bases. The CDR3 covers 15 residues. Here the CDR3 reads CAWSVLGLANTEAFF. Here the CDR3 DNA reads TGTGCCTGGAGTGTCCTAGGACTAGCGAACACTGAAGCTTTCTTT.

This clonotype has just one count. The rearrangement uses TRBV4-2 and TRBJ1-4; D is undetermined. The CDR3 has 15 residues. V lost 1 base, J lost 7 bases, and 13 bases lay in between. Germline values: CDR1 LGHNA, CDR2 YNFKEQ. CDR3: CASSQGGLLPEKLFF. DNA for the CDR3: TGTGCCAGCAGCCAAGGAGGCCTACTCCCTGAAAAACTGTTTTTT.

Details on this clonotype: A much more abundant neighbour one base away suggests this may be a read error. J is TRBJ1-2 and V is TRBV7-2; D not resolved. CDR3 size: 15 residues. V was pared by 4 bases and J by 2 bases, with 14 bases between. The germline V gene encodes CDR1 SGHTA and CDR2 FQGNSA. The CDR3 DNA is TGTGCCAGCAGCTCCAGACGGGCGGGAAACTATGGCTACACCTTC. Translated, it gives CASSSRRAGNYGYTF. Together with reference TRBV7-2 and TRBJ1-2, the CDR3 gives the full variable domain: GAGVSQSPSNKVTEKGKDVELRCDPISGHTALYWYRQSLGQGLEFLIYFQGNSAPDKSGLPSDRFSAERTGGSVSTLTIQRTQQEDSAVYLCASSSRRAGNYGYTFGSGTRLTVV.

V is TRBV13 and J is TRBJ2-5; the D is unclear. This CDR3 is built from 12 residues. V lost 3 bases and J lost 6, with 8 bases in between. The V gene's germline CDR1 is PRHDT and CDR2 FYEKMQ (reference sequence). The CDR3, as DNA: TGTGCCAGCAGCTTCCGGTCGAAGACCCAGTACTTC. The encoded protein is CASSFRSKTQYF.

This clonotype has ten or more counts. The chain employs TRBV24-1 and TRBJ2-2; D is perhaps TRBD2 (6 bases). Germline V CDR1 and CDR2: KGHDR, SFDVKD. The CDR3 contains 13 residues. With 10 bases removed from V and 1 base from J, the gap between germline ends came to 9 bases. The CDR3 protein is CATGTENTGELFF. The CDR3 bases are TGTGCCACTGGGACTGAGAACACCGGGGAGCTGTTTTTT.

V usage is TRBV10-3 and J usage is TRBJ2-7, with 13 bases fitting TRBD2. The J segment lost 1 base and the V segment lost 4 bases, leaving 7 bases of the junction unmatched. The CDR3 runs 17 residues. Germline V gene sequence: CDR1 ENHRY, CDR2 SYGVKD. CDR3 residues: CAISGGTSGARSYEQYF. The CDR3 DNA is TGTGCCATCAGTGGCGGGACTAGCGGGGCGCGGTCCTACGAGCAGTACTTC.

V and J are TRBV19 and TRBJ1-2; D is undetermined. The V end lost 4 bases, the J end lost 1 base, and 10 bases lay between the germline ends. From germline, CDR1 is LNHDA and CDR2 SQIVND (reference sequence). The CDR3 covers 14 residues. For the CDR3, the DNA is TGTGCCAGTAGTACCTTGACGGATAACTATGGCTACACCTTC. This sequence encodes CASSTLTDNYGYTF.

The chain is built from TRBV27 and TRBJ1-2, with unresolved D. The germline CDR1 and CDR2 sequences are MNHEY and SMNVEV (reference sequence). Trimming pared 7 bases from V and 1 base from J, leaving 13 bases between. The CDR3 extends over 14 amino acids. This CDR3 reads CASTYGNLNYGYTF. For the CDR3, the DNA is TGTGCCAGCACGTACGGAAACCTTAACTATGGCTACACCTTC.

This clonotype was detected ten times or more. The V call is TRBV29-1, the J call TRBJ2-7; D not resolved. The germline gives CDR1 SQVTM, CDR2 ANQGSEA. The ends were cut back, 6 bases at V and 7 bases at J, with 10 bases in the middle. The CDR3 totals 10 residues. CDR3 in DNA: TGCAGCGTCTTGACTGGGGAGCAGTACTTC. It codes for CSVLTGEQYF.

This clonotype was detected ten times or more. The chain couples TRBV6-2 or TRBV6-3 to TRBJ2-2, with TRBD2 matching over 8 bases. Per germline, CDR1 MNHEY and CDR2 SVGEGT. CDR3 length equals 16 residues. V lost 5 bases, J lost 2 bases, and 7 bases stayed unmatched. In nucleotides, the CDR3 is TGTGCCAGCAGTCTCCTACTAGCGGAAAACACCGGGGAGCTGTTTTTT. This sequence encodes CASSLLLAENTGELFF.

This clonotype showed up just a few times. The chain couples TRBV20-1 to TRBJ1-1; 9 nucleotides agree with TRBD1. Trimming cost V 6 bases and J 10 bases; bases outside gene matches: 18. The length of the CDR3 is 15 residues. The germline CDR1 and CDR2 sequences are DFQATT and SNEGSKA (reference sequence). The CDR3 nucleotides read TGCAGTGCAAGACAGGGGGGGGATCAATGGAGGCGAGCTTTCTTT. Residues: CSARQGGDQWRRAFF.

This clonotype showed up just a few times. The chain's CDR3 is CASSPGLAGGPTGELFF. For the CDR3, the DNA is TGCGCCAGCAGCCCGGGACTAGCGGGAGGACCCACCGGGGAGCTGTTTTTT. The J gene is TRBJ2-2, the V gene TRBV5-1; 15 positions match TRBD2. The CDR3 covers 17 residues. Germline lookup yields CDR1 SGHRS and CDR2 YFSETQ. V gave up 4 bases and J gave up 4 bases; unmatched junction bases: 5.

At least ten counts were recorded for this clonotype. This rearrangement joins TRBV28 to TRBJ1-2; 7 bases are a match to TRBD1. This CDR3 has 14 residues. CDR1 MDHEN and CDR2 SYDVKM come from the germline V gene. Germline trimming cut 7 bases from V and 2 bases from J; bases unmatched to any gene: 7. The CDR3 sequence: CASTLGQENYGYTF. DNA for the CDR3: TGTGCCAGCACCTTAGGACAGGAGAACTATGGCTACACCTTC.

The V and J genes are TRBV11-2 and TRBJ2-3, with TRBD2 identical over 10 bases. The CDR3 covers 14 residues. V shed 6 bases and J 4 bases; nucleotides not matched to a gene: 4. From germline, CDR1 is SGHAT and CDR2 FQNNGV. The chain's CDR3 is CASRSLAGADTQYF. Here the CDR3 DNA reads TGTGCCAGCAGGTCCCTAGCGGGAGCAGATACGCAGTATTTT.

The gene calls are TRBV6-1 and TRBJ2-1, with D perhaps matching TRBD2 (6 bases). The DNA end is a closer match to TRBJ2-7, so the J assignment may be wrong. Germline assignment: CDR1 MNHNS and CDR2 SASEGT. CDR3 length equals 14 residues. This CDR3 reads CASGRTTRYNEQYF. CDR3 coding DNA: TGTGCCAGCGGGAGGACTACCCGATACAATGAGCAGTACTTC.

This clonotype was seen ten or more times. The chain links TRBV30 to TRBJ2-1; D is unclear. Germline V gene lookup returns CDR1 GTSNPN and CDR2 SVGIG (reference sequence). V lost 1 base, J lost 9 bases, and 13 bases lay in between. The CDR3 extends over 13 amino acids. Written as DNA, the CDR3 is TGTGCCTGGAGTGGGAGTAGAACGGGTGAGCAGTTCTTC. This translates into CAWSGSRTGEQFF. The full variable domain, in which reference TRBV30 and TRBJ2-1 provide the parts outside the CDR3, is SQTIHQWPATLVQPVGSPLSLECTVEGTSNPNLYWYRQAAGRGLQLLFYSVGIGQISSEVPQNLSASRPQDRQFILSSKKLLLSDSGFYLCAWSGSRTGEQFFGPGTRLTVL.

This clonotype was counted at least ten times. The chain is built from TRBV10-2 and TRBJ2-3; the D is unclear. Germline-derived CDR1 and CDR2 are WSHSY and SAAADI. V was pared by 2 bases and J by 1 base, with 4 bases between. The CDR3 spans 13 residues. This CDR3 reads CASSEHGTDTQYF. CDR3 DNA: TGCGCCAGCAGTGAGCACGGCACAGATACGCAGTATTTT.

CDR3 loop: CASSVGTPSYNEQFF. The DNA of the CDR3 is TGTGCCAGCAGCGTAGGCACCCCCTCCTACAATGAGCAGTTCTTC. The genes are TRBV9 and TRBJ2-1; D ambiguous. Deletions cut 0 bases from V and 0 bases from J, with 7 bases between. There are 15 residues in the CDR3. In germline, CDR1 is SGDLS, CDR2 YYNGEE.

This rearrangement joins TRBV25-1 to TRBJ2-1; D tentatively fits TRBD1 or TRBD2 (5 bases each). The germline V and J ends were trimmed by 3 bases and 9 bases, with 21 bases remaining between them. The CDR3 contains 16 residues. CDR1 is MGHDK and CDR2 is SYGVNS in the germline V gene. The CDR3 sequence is CASSEGVRGKRAEQFF. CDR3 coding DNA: TGTGCCAGCAGTGAGGGGGTAAGGGGTAAAAGGGCTGAGCAGTTCTTC.